This T cell receptor beta chain was identified in a study of prognosis after radiotherapy for stage I lung cancer (dated by TCRdb to about 2021). With respect to the entire study: Between early 2018 and January 2019, 15 to 20 patients with stage I NSCLC were enrolled in Nanjing, China. This study profiled peripheral blood TCR beta repertoires from stage I NSCLC patients before and after stereotactic body radiotherapy and linked the repertoires to distant failure. Distant metastases were developed by four of the 19 patients after SBRT, at a median of around seven months, whereas no significant progression was observed in the other 15 patients. All patients were considered medically inoperable, owing to comorbidities in 11 to 12 and refusal of surgery in over 5. Oligometastatic NSCLC after surgical resection of the primary tumor was present in roughly five patients, while newly diagnosed primary stage I lung tumors were present in over 13. SBRT was given in 3 to 5 fractions with a biologically effective dose of at least 100 Gy, using image-guided IMRT or VMAT. The cohort comprised 13 men and more than 5 women with a median age of 74.5 years, ranging from roughly 53 to 85 years. On tumor histology, around twelve patients had adenocarcinoma and about seven had squamous cell carcinoma. SBRT was not combined with any concurrent therapy in any patient. A total of roughly 38 blood samples from 19 patients were sequenced, with one sample obtained before and one obtained after SBRT for each patient.

The TCR beta CDR3 region was amplified from genomic DNA by two rounds of multiplex PCR. In the first PCR round, primers specific to each TRBV and TRBJ gene were used, and the primer sequences were filed in Chinese patent CN105087789A. Universal primers were used in the second PCR round. The Roche High Pure PCR Template Preparation Kit was used to extract genomic DNA from the frozen PBMCs. Paired-end sequencing with 151 bp reads was performed on the libraries using an Illumina HiSeq 3000. Regarding the original processing steps: Raw reads lacking the multiplex PCR primer sequences were removed with CutAdapt. High-quality paired reads were merged into contigs with PEAR. By aligning each contig to reference sequences, MiXCR assigned the TRB V, D and J gene segments to that contig. To remove sequencing errors, CDR3 sequences were clustered according to base quality and sequence similarity. Shannon entropy, normalized by the natural log of the productive TCR sequence number, served as the measure of diversity. One minus Shannon entropy divided by the natural log of the number of unique clonotypes was used as the definition of clonality. The Youden index of ROC curves was used to select progression-free survival cut-offs for repertoire metrics, and analyses were performed in R 3.5.3. The public reads were reprocessed in TCRdb via fastp at Q25 and MiXCR, keeping in-frame beta chains. Every entry covers one CDR3 protein and lists the most common genes and DNA from its rows. In this record, the V and J calls reflect TCRdb's handling and not the investigators' own analysis. This sample holds about 18,000 distinct CDR3 sequences; around 29% were observed only once. The top ten hold about 33% of the sample.

By its share of the sample, this clonotype is medium-sized (0.01 to 0.1%). What this receptor recognizes is not known. No qualities accompany the bases; no much larger clone lies one base away. All patients had node-negative disease on CT and PET/CT, and none had a history of other malignancies or had previously received chemotherapy or radiotherapy. At each of the two time points, six milliliters of peripheral venous blood were collected into EDTA tubes. PBMCs were isolated by Ficoll-Paque Plus density-gradient centrifugation. Samples were stored at -80°C immediately after collection until analysis. Trimming leaves V shorter by 1 base and J shorter by 2 bases, with the junction holding 5 bases beyond the gene matches. CDR1 SEHNR and CDR2 FQNEAQ were looked up in the germline V gene (reference sequence). The CDR3, cysteine through phenylalanine, is 15 amino acids long. The entry retains the CDR3 DNA only, 45 bases that are in frame from base 1.

The paper's findings and limits, for the study overall: None of the reported P values were adjusted for multiple comparisons. Unique TCR clone counts fell after SBRT (median about 9,700 before versus under 8,000 after; Wilcoxon paired P=0.011). Post-SBRT Shannon entropy and its change from baseline were lower in patients who developed distant metastases; baseline Shannon entropy was not associated with metastases. Tumor specificity of expanded TCR clones was not determined. Limitations of the study included a small cohort and short follow-up, and the study findings need independent validation. TRBV and TRBJ usage frequencies reportedly varied with metastasis status, involving two V genes at baseline and 9 or 10 V and two J genes after SBRT.

Specimen: PBMCs, collected before or after stereotactic body radiation therapy (not recorded which). Recombination joined TRBV7-9 with TRBJ2-7; TRBD2 lines up with 7 middle nucleotides. This TCR derives from a donor aged 50 or older with non-small cell lung cancer. The DNA is as follows: TGTGCCAGCAGCTTAGGACTAGCAGTGACCTACGAGCAGTACTTC. Its coded protein is CASSLGLAVTYEQYF. Outside the CDR3, residues come from the reference TRBV7-9 and TRBJ2-7 proteins, so the full variable domain is: DTGVSQNPRHKITKRGQNVTFRCDPISEHNRLYWYRQTLGQGPEFLTYFQNEAQLEKSRLLSDRFSAERPKGSFSTLEIQRTEQGDSAMYLCASSLGLAVTYEQYFGPGTRLTVT.